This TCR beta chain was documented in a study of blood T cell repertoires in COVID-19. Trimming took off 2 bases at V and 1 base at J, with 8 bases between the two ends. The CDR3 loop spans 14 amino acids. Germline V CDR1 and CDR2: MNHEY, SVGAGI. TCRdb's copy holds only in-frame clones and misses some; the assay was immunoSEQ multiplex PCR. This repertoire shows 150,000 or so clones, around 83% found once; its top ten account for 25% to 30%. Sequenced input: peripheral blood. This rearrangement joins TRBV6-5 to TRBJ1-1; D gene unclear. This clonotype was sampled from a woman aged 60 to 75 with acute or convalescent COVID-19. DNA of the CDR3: TGTGCCAGCAGTTACGTTGGGCAGAACACTGAAGCTTTCTTT. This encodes CASSYVGQNTEAFF.